This is a list of T cell receptor beta chains from one sample in a study of T cell responses to AZD1222 COVID-19 vaccine. Data came from immunoSEQ multiplex PCR; TCRdb stores just in-frame clones and leaves some out. The sample lists about 130,000 clones; roughly 88% were seen once. Sequenced material: peripheral blood, taken 28 days after the second AZD1222 dose. The receptors derive from an adult who received the AZD1222 COVID-19 vaccine. CDR3s include the opening cysteine and the closing phenylalanine or tryptophan. A D gene is named only where the DNA matches it firmly.

V gene: TRBV27
D gene: NA
J gene: TRBJ2-3
CDR3 DNA: TGTGCCAGCAGTTTTCGTCAGGGGACGGATACGCAGTATTTT
CDR3 protein: CASSFRQGTDTQYF

V gene: TRBV11-3
D gene: TRBD2
J gene: TRBJ2-7
CDR3 DNA: TGTGCCAGCAGCTTGGGAGCTAGCGGGATCTACGAGCAGTACTTC
CDR3 protein: CASSLGASGIYEQYF

V gene: TRBV7-2
D gene: NA
J gene: TRBJ1-5
CDR3 DNA: TGTGCCAGCAGCCTCCAGGGGAGCAATCAGCCCCAGCATTTT
CDR3 protein: CASSLQGSNQPQHF

V gene: TRBV7-2
D gene: NA
J gene: TRBJ2-7
CDR3 DNA: TGTGCCAGCAGCCCCTCGGCTGGGACACCATACGAGCAGTACTTC
CDR3 protein: CASSPSAGTPYEQYF

V gene: TRBV2
D gene: TRBD2
J gene: TRBJ2-3
CDR3 DNA: TGTGCCAGCATGGGGACTAGCGGAGATACGCAGTATTTT
CDR3 protein: CASMGTSGDTQYF

V gene: TRBV6-2/TRBV6-3
D gene: NA
J gene: TRBJ2-5
CDR3 DNA: TGTGCCAGCAGCGCCGGACAGTTGGTGGAGACCCAGTACTTC
CDR3 protein: CASSAGQLVETQYF

V gene: TRBV27
D gene: NA
J gene: TRBJ2-5
CDR3 DNA: TGTGCCAGCAGTTTATCGAGGGGCTGGGGGGAGACCCAGTACTTC
CDR3 protein: CASSLSRGWGETQYF

V gene: TRBV6-4
D gene: NA
J gene: TRBJ2-2
CDR3 DNA: TGTGCCAGCAGTGACGAGCCTTTCACCGGGGAGCTGTTTTTT
CDR3 protein: CASSDEPFTGELFF

V gene: TRBV9
D gene: TRBD2
J gene: TRBJ2-7
CDR3 DNA: TGTGCCAGCAGCGTCGGGACTAGCGGGATTCCCTACGAGCAGTACTTC
CDR3 protein: CASSVGTSGIPYEQYF

V gene: TRBV12-3/TRBV12-4
D gene: TRBD1
J gene: TRBJ1-1
CDR3 DNA: TGTGCCAGCAGCCGGAACAGGGGTCTTGAAGCTTTCTTT
CDR3 protein: CASSRNRGLEAFF

V gene: TRBV6-5
D gene: TRBD1
J gene: TRBJ1-5
CDR3 DNA: TGTGCCAGCAGCATTATCAGGGGGCGCGGGCAGCCCCAGCATTTT
CDR3 protein: CASSIIRGRGQPQHF

V gene: TRBV30
D gene: TRBD1
J gene: TRBJ1-4
CDR3 DNA: TGTGCCTGGAGTGTTAGGTACAGGGGGGGTGAAAAACTGTTTTTT
CDR3 protein: CAWSVRYRGGEKLFF

V gene: TRBV4-1
D gene: TRBD1
J gene: TRBJ2-7
CDR3 DNA: TGCGCCAGCAGCCCGGGACAGGGAATCTCCTACGAGCAGTACTTC
CDR3 protein: CASSPGQGISYEQYF